Reported below is one T cell receptor beta chain. No cognate antigen has been identified for it. The input lacks base qualities; no much larger clone sits a single base away. The CDR3, cysteine through phenylalanine, is 17 amino acids long. Just the 51-base CDR3 DNA is kept, in frame starting at base 1. V is shortened by 1 base, J by 2 bases, and the region joining them spans 16 bases. The record originates from a study of T-cell reconstitution after alpha-beta-depleted transplantation in children (dated by TCRdb to about 2016). For the wider study: Using TCR repertoire profiling, the study quantitatively followed how T-cell immune reconstitution unfolded in children after TCRalphabeta/CD19-depleted allogeneic hematopoietic cell transplantation.

Libraries were made using PCR. These reads were obtained on an Illumina HiSeq 2500. TCR libraries were prepared with molecular barcoding, using unique molecular identifiers to normalize TCRbeta repertoire quantification. TCRdb applied fastp at Q25 and MiXCR to the public reads, then kept only in-frame beta chains. Merged by CDR3 protein, the rows form single entries marked with the most common genes and DNA. The table for this sample lists about 610,000 distinct CDR3 sequences; under 12% of them were counted only once. Clones ranked in the top ten supply 3.5% to 5% of the sample. The sequence was collected from a human donor who donated a stem cell graft to a child with acute myeloid leukemia. The sample was PBMCs from the stem cell graft donor, taken from the stem cell graft. The chain was built from TRBV12-3 or TRBV12-4 and TRBJ2-3; the D gene is perhaps TRBD1, on 6 matching bases. The CDR3 sequence is CASSLGRRTDSTDTQYF. The DNA sequence follows: TGTGCCAGCAGTTTAGGTCGGAGGACAGACTCCACAGATACGCAGTATTTT.